This TCR beta chain was retrieved from a study of T cell responses to AZD1222 COVID-19 vaccine. Across the study: Second doses were pooled across both intervals (about 4 or about 12 weeks). General study results and limits: Donor demographics were predominantly white British with a female majority; clonal diversity may be underestimated. Spike-specific TCRs gained breadth and depth after people received two AZD1222 doses. Regions 160-218 and 743-854 held dominance among vaccine-associated CD4 TCRs, which spanned spike.

The method was immunoSEQ multiplex PCR; TCRdb's version includes in-frame clones alone and lacks a portion of them. The table records under 130,000 clones, 88% of them present only once. A word on this clone: Its antigen is unidentified.

Sequenced material: peripheral blood, taken on day 0 of AZD1222 vaccination. The receptor's source is an adult in good health.

The CDR3 reads CASSRGVAGPYEQYF. The CDR3 DNA is TGTGCCAGCAGCCGGGGGGTGGCGGGACCCTACGAGCAGTACTTC. This sequence joins TRBV3-1 (or the pseudogene TRBV3-2) and TRBJ2-7; possibly TRBD2 for D (6 bases). The CDR3 extends over 15 amino acids. The V end lost 4 bases, the J end lost 2 bases, and 15 bases lay between the germline ends. CDR1 and CDR2 from the germline V gene are LGHDT and YNNKEL (reference sequence).